The clone carrying this T cell receptor beta chain has a handful of counts. Its antigen is not identified. From germline, CDR1 is KGHSH and CDR2 LQKENI. The junction had 6 bases not matched to a gene; V was cut back by 6 bases and J by 8 bases. The CDR3 contains 13 residues. The authors extracted at least 5 micrograms of total RNA per sample. A sample-barcoded 5' primer and a J-beta primer mix were used in a second PCR of roughly 6 to 11 cycles. TCRdb reprocessed the 5' RACE reads via MiXCR and lists one record per CDR3 protein. Here the sample spans about 1,800,000 distinct CDR3 sequences, 28% being singletons. These data come from a study of blood T cells in healthy people across ages. The study, taken as a whole, reports: Because sorting was not performed, PBMCs prevented conclusive naive versus antigen-experienced comparison.

This chain joins TRBV18 and TRBJ2-4; TRBD1 matches 8 bases. The specimen was blood. This sequence was found in a woman in her twenties or thirties in good health. CDR3 in DNA: TGTGCCAGCTCCGATGGACAGGGCGACATTCAGTACTTC. It codes for CASSDGQGDIQYF.